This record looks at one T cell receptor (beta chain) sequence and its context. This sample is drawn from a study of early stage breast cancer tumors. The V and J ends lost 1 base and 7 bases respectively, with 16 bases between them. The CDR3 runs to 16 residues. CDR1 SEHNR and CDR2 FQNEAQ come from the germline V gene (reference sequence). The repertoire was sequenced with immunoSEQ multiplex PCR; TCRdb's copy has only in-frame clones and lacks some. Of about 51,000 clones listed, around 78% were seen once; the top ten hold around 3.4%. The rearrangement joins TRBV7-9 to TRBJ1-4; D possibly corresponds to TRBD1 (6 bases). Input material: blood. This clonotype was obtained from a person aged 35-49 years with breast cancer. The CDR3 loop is CASSLGVGGDGEKLFF. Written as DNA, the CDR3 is TGTGCCAGCAGCTTAGGGGTAGGGGGTGACGGTGAAAAACTGTTTTTT.